The entry below gives a single T cell receptor beta chain sequence along with its context. The target antigen is unknown. The sample comes from a study of shared clonotypes between healthy human individuals. The study, taken as a whole, reports: The authors expected sequencing depth to affect clonotype sharing among donors. Limited genetic and exposure-history diversity came from having few donors.

The assay was immunoSEQ multiplex PCR, and TCRdb's table has in-frame clones only and misses some. The data contain over 700,000 clones, about two thirds of them singletons. CDR3 size: 13 residues. Germline V CDR1 and CDR2: SGHVS, FQNEAQ. V was trimmed by 2 bases and J by 9 bases, leaving 11 bases between them. The rearrangement joins TRBV7-8 to TRBJ1-5; TRBD1 is a possible D gene (5 bases). The source of this sequence is a woman aged 30 to 39 in good health. The source material was memory CD4+ T cells sorted from blood. Subset here: CD45RA-negative fraction. The CDR3 DNA follows: TGTGCCAGCAGCTTAAGGGGTGGTTTGCCCCAGCATTTT. Amino acid sequence: CASSLRGGLPQHF.